Below are 9 T cell receptor beta chains sequenced from a single sample in a study of blood T cell repertoires in COVID-19. Assay: immunoSEQ multiplex PCR; the TCRdb copy retains only in-frame clones and omits some. The data show tens of thousands of clones, over 75% seen once. Sequenced input: peripheral blood. The origin of the receptors is a woman between 65 and 79 years old with COVID-19, enrolled during active disease.

The sample holds a few counts of this clone. Other DNA sequences of this sample code for an identical CDR3. This chain uses TRBV7-8 with TRBJ1-2; no definite D call. The CDR3 length is 13 residues. Germline V gives CDR1 SGHVS, CDR2 FQNEAQ. V lost 5 bases and J lost 5, with 12 bases in between. The CDR3 coding sequence is TGTGCCAGCAGCCCCCCGGGGTTGTATGGCTACACCTTC. This codes for CASSPPGLYGYTF.

The V gene is TRBV12-3 or TRBV12-4, the J gene TRBJ1-5; 10 nucleotides line up with TRBD1. After removal of 5 bases from V and 8 bases from J, the junction contained 3 bases not matched to a gene. The CDR3 totals 13 residues. CDR3 sequence reads: CASSRQGAEPQHF. The CDR3 nucleotides are TGTGCCAGCAGTCGACAGGGGGCGGAGCCCCAGCATTTT.

This chain connects TRBV7-2 to TRBJ2-7; 8 nucleotides match TRBD1. The CDR3 spans 15 residues. Germline CDR1 and CDR2: SGHTA and FQGNSA. The trim removed 1 base at V and 3 bases at J, leaving 5 bases unmatched. This CDR3 reads CASSLGDRRFYEQYV. Here the CDR3 DNA reads TGTGCCAGCAGCTTAGGGGACAGGAGGTTCTACGAGCAGTACGTC.

The gene calls are TRBV25-1 and TRBJ1-2; no definite D call. Trimming cost V 0 bases and J 4 bases, with 9 bases left between them. This CDR3 has 14 residues. CDR1 and CDR2 (germline): MGHDK, SYGVNS. The CDR3 DNA reads as TGTGCCAGCAGTGAATACAACTCCCGCTATGGCTACACCTTC. It is translated as CASSEYNSRYGYTF.

This clone was seen only a few times. V usage is TRBV19 and J usage is TRBJ1-1; D is ambiguous. This CDR3 is 13 amino acids long. Per the germline V gene, CDR1 is LNHDA and CDR2 is SQIVND (reference sequence). Trimming removed 9 bases from V and 5 bases from J, with 16 bases in between. The CDR3 here is CASLPEGRTEAFF. The CDR3 DNA reads TGTGCCAGCCTGCCCGAAGGGAGGACTGAAGCTTTCTTT.

The chain has TRBV27 and TRBJ1-2; D is uncertain. Germline lookup yields CDR1 MNHEY and CDR2 SMNVEV (reference sequence). Trimming took off 3 bases at V and 8 bases at J, with 13 bases between the two ends. The CDR3 is 13 amino acids. Here the CDR3 reads CASSFSREQGYTF. CDR3 nucleotide sequence: TGTGCCAGCAGTTTTAGTAGGGAGCAAGGCTACACCTTC.

This chain joins TRBV28 and TRBJ2-7, with 8 bases lining up with TRBD1. The V segment lost 3 bases and the J segment 2 bases; nucleotides outside the gene matches: 6. Per germline, CDR1 MDHEN and CDR2 SYDVKM. The CDR3 extends over 15 amino acids. In DNA form, the CDR3 reads TGTGCCAGCAGTTTGCCGGGACAGGTAGCCTACGAGCAGTACTTC. Translating gives CASSLPGQVAYEQYF.

Only one count was recorded for this clone. The V and J genes are TRBV2 and TRBJ2-2; D perhaps matches TRBD2 (5 bases). There are 12 residues in the CDR3. The germline CDR1 and CDR2 sequences are SNHLY and FYNNEI. With 5 bases removed from V and 6 bases from J, the gap between germline ends came to 7 bases. CDR3 in DNA: TGTGCCAGCAGTAACGGGGCCGGGGAGCTGTTTTTT. Translating it yields CASSNGAGELFF.

This chain uses TRBV10-3 with TRBJ2-7, with 9 bases identical to TRBD1. The CDR3 runs 12 residues. The germline V gene encodes CDR1 ENHRY and CDR2 SYGVKD. Trimming removed 8 bases from V and 4 bases from J; junction bases left unmatched: 3. The CDR3 reads CAIGDREYEQYV. As DNA, the CDR3 is TGTGCCATCGGGGACAGGGAATACGAGCAGTACGTC.